Reported below is one TCR beta chain. The antigen is unknown. TCR beta VDJ and CDR3 were profiled, and genomic DNA was the template. One entry per CDR3 protein, called by TCRdb with MiXCR from the reads. Here the sample spans 350,000 to 450,000 distinct CDR3 sequences, about two thirds being singletons. The data were taken from a study of CD8+CD57+ T cells in acquired aplastic anemia. With V trimmed by 5 bases and J by 12 bases, 15 bases remained unmatched. Germline V CDR1 and CDR2: MGHDK, SYGVNS. CDR3 length equals 15 residues. Whole-study results and caveats: Both patients and controls carried the same twenty-nine CD8+ CDR3 sequences.

The TCR was taken from a human donor in good health, serving as a control. The specimen sequenced was sorted CD4+, CD8+, or CD8+CD57+ T cells (not recorded which) from PBMCs. The chain links TRBV25-1 to TRBJ2-3; 9 bases match TRBD1. The chain's CDR3 is CASSRSGTGKEKQYF. In DNA form, the CDR3 reads TGTGCCAGCAGTCGATCCGGGACAGGGAAAGAAAAACAGTATTTT.